This T cell receptor (beta chain) was recovered during a study of blood T cell repertoires in COVID-19. Study overall: The United States, Italy and Spain provided the acute and convalescent COVID-19 samples. Sample material is recorded as cDNA or gDNA derived from T cells, B-cell-depleted T cells, or PBMCs.

The CDR3 length is 13 residues. Germline V gene lookup returns CDR1 LNHDA and CDR2 SQIVND (reference sequence). V lost 3 bases to trimming and J lost 5 bases, with 10 bases between them. Assay: immunoSEQ multiplex PCR; the TCRdb copy retains only in-frame clones and omits some. This repertoire shows about 320,000 clones, 85% found once; its top ten account for around 7.2%. This clonotype was obtained from a human donor in a cohort sampled during active COVID-19. The chain couples TRBV19 to TRBJ1-1; D uncertain. Sequenced material: peripheral blood. The CDR3 is CASSIKRETEAFF. DNA for the CDR3: TGTGCCAGTAGTATCAAGCGGGAGACTGAAGCTTTCTTT.